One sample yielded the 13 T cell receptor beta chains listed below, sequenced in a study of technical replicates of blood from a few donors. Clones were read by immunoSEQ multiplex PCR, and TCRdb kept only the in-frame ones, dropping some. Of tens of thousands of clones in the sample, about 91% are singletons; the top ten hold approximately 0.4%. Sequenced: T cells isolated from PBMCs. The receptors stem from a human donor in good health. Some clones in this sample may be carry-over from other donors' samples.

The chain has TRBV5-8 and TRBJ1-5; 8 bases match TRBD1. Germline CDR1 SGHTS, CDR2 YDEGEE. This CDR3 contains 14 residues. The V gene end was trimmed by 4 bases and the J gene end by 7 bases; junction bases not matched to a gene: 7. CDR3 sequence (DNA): TGTGCCAGCAGCCCCCTACAGGGGGGACAGCCCCAGCATTTT. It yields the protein CASSPLQGGQPQHF.

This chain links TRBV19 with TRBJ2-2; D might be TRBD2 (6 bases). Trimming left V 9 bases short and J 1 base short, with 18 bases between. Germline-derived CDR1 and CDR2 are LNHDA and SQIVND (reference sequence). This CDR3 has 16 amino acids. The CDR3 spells CASFQTGTQNTGELFF. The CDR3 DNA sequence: TGTGCCAGCTTTCAAACCGGGACTCAGAACACCGGGGAGCTGTTTTTT.

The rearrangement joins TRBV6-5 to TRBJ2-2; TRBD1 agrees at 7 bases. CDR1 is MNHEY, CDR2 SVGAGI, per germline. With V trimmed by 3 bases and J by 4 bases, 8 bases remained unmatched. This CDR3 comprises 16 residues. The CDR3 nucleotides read TGTGCCAGCAGTTATTTAGGAGGACAGGCCACCGGGGAGCTGTTTTTT. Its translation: CASSYLGGQATGELFF.

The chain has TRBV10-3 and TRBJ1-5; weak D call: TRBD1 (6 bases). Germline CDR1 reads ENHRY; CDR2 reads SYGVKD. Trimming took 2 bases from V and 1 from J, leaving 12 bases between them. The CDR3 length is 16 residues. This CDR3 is CAISEQGQGSNQPQHF. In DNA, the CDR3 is TGTGCCATCAGTGAGCAAGGGCAGGGGAGCAATCAGCCCCAGCATTTT.

The CDR3 reads CASRPASSYEQYF. The DNA for the CDR3 is TGTGCCAGCAGACCAGCGAGCTCCTACGAGCAGTACTTC. V gene TRBV6-6 combines with J gene TRBJ2-7; D is uncertain. With 6 bases removed from V and 0 bases from J, the gap between germline ends came to 9 bases. The length of the CDR3 is 13 residues. Germline assignment: CDR1 MNHNY and CDR2 SVGAGI (reference sequence).

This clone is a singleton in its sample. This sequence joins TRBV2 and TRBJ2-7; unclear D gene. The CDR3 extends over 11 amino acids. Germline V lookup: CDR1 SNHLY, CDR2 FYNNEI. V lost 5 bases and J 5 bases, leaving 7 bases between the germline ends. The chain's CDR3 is CASSYSDEQYF. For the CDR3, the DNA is TGTGCCAGCAGTTATAGTGACGAGCAGTACTTC.

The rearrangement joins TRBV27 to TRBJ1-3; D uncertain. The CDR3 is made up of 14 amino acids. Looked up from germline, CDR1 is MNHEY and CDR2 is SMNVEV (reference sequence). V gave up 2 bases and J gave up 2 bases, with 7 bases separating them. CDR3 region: CASSLRGTGNTIYF. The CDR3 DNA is TGTGCCAGCAGTTTAAGAGGTACTGGAAACACCATATATTTT.

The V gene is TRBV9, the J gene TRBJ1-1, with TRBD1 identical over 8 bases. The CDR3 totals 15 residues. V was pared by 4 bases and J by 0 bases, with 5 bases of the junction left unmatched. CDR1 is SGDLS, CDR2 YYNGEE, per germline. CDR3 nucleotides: TGTGCCAGCAGCCGTCGACAGGGGATGAACACTGAAGCTTTCTTT. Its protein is CASSRRQGMNTEAFF.

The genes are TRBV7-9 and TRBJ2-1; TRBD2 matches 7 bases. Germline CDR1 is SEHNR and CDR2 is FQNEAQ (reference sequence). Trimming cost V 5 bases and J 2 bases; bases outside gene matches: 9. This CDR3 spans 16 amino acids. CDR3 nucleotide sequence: TGTGCCAGCAGCCTTGCTAGCGGACTCCCCTACAATGAGCAGTTCTTC. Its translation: CASSLASGLPYNEQFF.

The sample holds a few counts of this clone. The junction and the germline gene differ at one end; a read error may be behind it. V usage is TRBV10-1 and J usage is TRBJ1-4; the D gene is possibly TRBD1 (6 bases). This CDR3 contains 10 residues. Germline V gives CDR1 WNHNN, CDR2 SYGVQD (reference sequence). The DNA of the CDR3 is TGCGCCAGCAGTTGTGGGGGCCAGGCTTTT. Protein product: CASSCGGQAF.

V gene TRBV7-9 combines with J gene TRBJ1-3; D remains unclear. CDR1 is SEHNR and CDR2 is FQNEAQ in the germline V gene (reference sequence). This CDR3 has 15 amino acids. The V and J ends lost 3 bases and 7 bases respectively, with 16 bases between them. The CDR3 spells CASSLVHENPNTIYF. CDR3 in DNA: TGTGCCAGCAGCTTGGTGCATGAGAACCCTAACACCATATATTTT.

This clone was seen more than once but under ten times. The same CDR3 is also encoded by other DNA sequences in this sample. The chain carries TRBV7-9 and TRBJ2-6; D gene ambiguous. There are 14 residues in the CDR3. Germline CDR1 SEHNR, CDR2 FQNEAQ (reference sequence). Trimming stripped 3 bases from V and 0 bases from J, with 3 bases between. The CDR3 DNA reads TGTGCCAGCAGCTTGAGCTCTGGGGCCAACGTCCTGACTTTC. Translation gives CASSLSSGANVLTF.

The CDR3 DNA reads as TGTGCCAGCAGCCCAGGGACAGGGCTATGGGATGAGCAGTTCTTC. This translates into CASSPGTGLWDEQFF. The gene calls are TRBV9 and TRBJ2-1; TRBD1 agrees at 9 bases. CDR1 and CDR2 from the germline V gene are SGDLS and YYNGEE. This CDR3 comprises 15 residues. Germline trimming cut 4 bases from V and 8 bases from J; bases unmatched to any gene: 10.